Listed below are T cell receptor beta chains from one sample, sequenced in a study of T cells after yellow fever vaccination. TCRdb reprocessed the 5' RACE reads with MiXCR, giving one entry per CDR3 protein. The sample shows approximately 300,000 distinct CDR3 sequences, roughly 8.7% of them seen only once. This specimen was PBMCs, taken on the day of the first yellow fever vaccination. Receptors were obtained from a man aged 18 to 29 who received the YFV17D yellow fever vaccine. The CDR3 runs from the conserved cysteine through the conserved F or W. The order of the fields is D gene, clone size, J gene, V gene, CDR3 DNA, CDR3 protein. The D gene is left open where the match is weak. Clone sizes are given selectively: once, few, many, or a class where the clone is expanded.

- | many | TRBJ2-3 | TRBV3-1 | TGTGCCAGCAGCCAACAGGGTCCGGATACGCAGTATTTT | CASSQQGPDTQYF
- | - | TRBJ2-7 | TRBV4-2 | TGTGCCAGCAGCCTCGGGGACCTCTACGAGCAGTACTTC | CASSLGDLYEQYF
- | - | TRBJ1-1 | TRBV6-5 | TGTGCCAGCAGTTACAACAGGAACACTGAAGCTTTCTTT | CASSYNRNTEAFF
TRBD1 | many | TRBJ2-4 | TRBV4-3 | TGCGCCAGCAGCCAAGAGCTTGGGACAGCTTCGCACTTC | CASSQELGTASHF
- | few | TRBJ1-3 | TRBV4-3 | TGCGCCAGCAGCCAAGACGGGGGAGCGGCTGGAAACACCATATATTTT | CASSQDGGAAGNTIYF
- | - | TRBJ2-7 | TRBV4-3 | TGCGCCAGCAGCCAACTGATTCTCCGGGAGCAGTACTTC | CASSQLILREQYF
- | - | TRBJ2-7 | TRBV15 | TGTGCCACCAGCAGAGATTCCCATCTCGAGCAGTACTTC | CATSRDSHLEQYF
TRBD1 | - | TRBJ2-2 | TRBV25-1 | TGTGCCGGAAAGACAGGGGTTACCGGGGAGCTGTTTTTT | CAGKTGVTGELFF
- | many | TRBJ2-1 | TRBV14 | TGTGCCAGCAGCCAATGGGGGGCTTGGGACAATGAGCAGTTCTTC | CASSQWGAWDNEQFF
- | few | TRBJ2-3 | TRBV3-1 | TGTGCCAGCAGATTAACACTCCAGGGAATTCACACAGATACGCAGTATTTT | CASRLTLQGIHTDTQYF
- | many | TRBJ2-5 | TRBV29-1 | TGCAGCGTTGAAGGGACAAAAGGGGGTAATCAAGAGACCCAGTACTTC | CSVEGTKGGNQETQYF
TRBD2 | - | TRBJ2-1 | TRBV12-3/TRBV12-4 | TGTGCCAGCAGCCCCGGGGGGGCCCCTGAGCAGTTCTTC | CASSPGGAPEQFF
- | few | TRBJ1-3 | TRBV20-1 | TGCAGTGCTACTGGGCTCTCTGGAAACACCATATATTTT | CSATGLSGNTIYF
TRBD2 | many | TRBJ2-1 | TRBV11-3 | TGTGCCAGCAGCTATGCTAGCGGGGGGACCTACAATGAGCAGTTCTTC | CASSYASGGTYNEQFF
- | - | TRBJ2-7 | TRBV10-3 | TGTGCCATCAGTGAGTCTGGGACCTCCAAGTACGAGCAGTACTTC | CAISESGTSKYEQYF
- | - | TRBJ1-1 | TRBV12-3/TRBV12-4 | TGTGCCAGCAGTTTCCCACAGGGCGAAGCTTTCTTT | CASSFPQGEAFF
- | few | TRBJ2-7 | TRBV4-2 | TGTGCCAGCAGCCACATCTCCCCTGCTTACTCCTACGAGCAGTACTTC | CASSHISPAYSYEQYF